The next 9 T cell receptor beta chains were all read from a single sample in a study of beta chain features in type 1 diabetes. Since all of the isolated RNA was reverse transcribed, expressed TCRB transcripts were what got sequenced. Sequencing was performed with immunoSEQ multiplex PCR; in TCRdb, only in-frame clones are kept and a portion is missing. The sample gives 970,000 or so clones, around a sixth of which show up once; about 0.02% is in the top ten. The sample consisted of naive CD4+ T cells from blood. These receptors were taken from a woman under 30 in good health.

This clone was seen a handful of times. The CDR3 loop reads CASSRPWDTQYF. The CDR3 DNA is TGTGCCAGCAGTCGTCCCTGGGATACGCAGTATTTT. V is TRBV7-9 and J is TRBJ2-3; D unresolved. Germline V gives CDR1 SEHNR, CDR2 FQNEAQ (reference sequence). CDR3 length: 12 residues. Trimming removed 6 bases from V and 6 bases from J, with 10 bases in between.

This sequence joins TRBV7-3 and TRBJ2-5; D uncertain. Germline V gene data show CDR1 as SGHTA and CDR2 as FQGTGA. Trimming cost V 5 bases and J 5 bases, with 12 bases left between them. CDR3 length: 13 amino acids. The CDR3 DNA is TGTGCCAGCAGCCCTATGGGCGTGGAGACCCAGTACTTC. Translating it yields CASSPMGVETQYF.

This clone occurred a few times. The chain combines TRBV4-3 with TRBJ2-7; D not certain. This CDR3 region has 14 residues. Trimming removed 3 bases from V and 0 bases from J, with 9 bases in between. Germline assignment: CDR1 LGHNA and CDR2 YSLEER. The CDR3 region is CASSQYLGSYEQYF. As DNA, the CDR3 is TGCGCCAGCAGCCAGTATCTGGGCTCCTACGAGCAGTACTTC.

The chain couples TRBV29-1 to TRBJ1-5; TRBD1 matches at 8 bases. The trim removed 6 bases at V and 1 base at J, leaving 5 bases unmatched. The CDR3 covers 14 residues. In germline, CDR1 is SQVTM, CDR2 ANQGSEA. CDR3: CSVSRGPSNQPQHF. Here the CDR3 DNA reads TGCAGCGTCAGCAGGGGGCCGAGCAATCAGCCCCAGCATTTT.

This clone was recorded a few times. This chain links TRBV7-2 with TRBJ2-7; D possibly corresponds to TRBD2 (6 bases). V was shortened by 3 bases and J by 0 bases, with 12 bases between the two germline ends. The length of the CDR3 is 15 residues. Germline loops: CDR1 SGHTA, CDR2 FQGNSA. CDR3 sequence (DNA): TGTGCCAGCAGCTTCCGGGAGACCTACTCCTACGAGCAGTACTTC. Translation: CASSFRETYSYEQYF.

This clone has only a few counts. The rearrangement uses TRBV29-1 and TRBJ2-3; 13 bases match TRBD2. In germline, CDR1 is SQVTM, CDR2 ANQGSEA. The length of the CDR3 is 17 residues. The V gene end was trimmed by 3 bases and the J gene end by 3 bases; junction bases not matched to a gene: 9. The DNA of the CDR3 is TGCAGCGTTGATGGAGGACTAGCGGGGGCCTTTACAGATACGCAGTATTTT. Translation gives CSVDGGLAGAFTDTQYF.

V gene TRBV5-5 combines with J gene TRBJ2-1, with D possibly called TRBD1 or TRBD2 (5 bases each). Between the trimmed V and J ends, which lost 3 bases and 4 bases, there was a span of 17 bases. CDR3 length: 16 residues. Looked up from germline, CDR1 is SGHKS and CDR2 is YYEKEE (reference sequence). CDR3 in amino acids: CASSSRFRDGYNEQFF. The CDR3 DNA sequence: TGTGCCAGCAGCTCCCGGTTCAGGGACGGGTACAATGAGCAGTTCTTC. Full variable domain (remainder filled in from reference TRBV5-5 and TRBJ2-1): DAGVTQSPTHLIKTRGQQVTLRCSPISGHKSVSWYQQVLGQGPQFIFQYYEKEERGRGNFPDRFSARQFPNYSSELNVNALLLGDSALYLCASSSRFRDGYNEQFFGPGTRLTVL.

The chain carries TRBV7-2 and TRBJ1-5; 7 nucleotides match TRBD1. This CDR3 region has 15 residues. V lost 4 bases to trimming and J lost 3 bases; unmatched junction nucleotides: 6. Germline V gene data show CDR1 as SGHTA and CDR2 as FQGNSA. The CDR3 coding sequence is TGTGCCAGCAGCTCCAGACAGGGTGCCAATCAGCCCCAGCATTTT. It codes for CASSSRQGANQPQHF.

This clone came up a few times. This chain links TRBV9 with TRBJ2-1; TRBD2 matches 10 bases. The ends lost 4 bases at V and 4 bases at J; junction bases unmatched: 11. The CDR3 extends over 17 amino acids. The germline CDR1 and CDR2 sequences are SGDLS and YYNGEE. In DNA, the CDR3 is TGTGCCAGCAGCCCCAGACTAGCGGGTGTTCAGTACAATGAGCAGTTCTTC. Translated: CASSPRLAGVQYNEQFF.